The next 16 T cell receptor beta chains were all read from a single sample in a study of blood T cell repertoires in COVID-19. Method: immunoSEQ multiplex PCR; TCRdb's copy keeps in-frame clones and lacks some. This sample yields 360,000 or so clones, of which almost 90% are seen a single time; 6.5% belongs to the top ten. The sample was peripheral blood. The receptors come from a young man with active or convalescent COVID-19.

This chain joins TRBV18 and TRBJ1-3; D remains unclear. The CDR3 spans 16 residues. Trimming stripped 1 base from V and 5 bases from J, with 15 bases between. CDR1 and CDR2 from the germline V gene are KGHSH and LQKENI. CDR3 sequence reads: CASSPLLEDRRNTIYF. The DNA for the CDR3 is TGTGCCAGCTCACCACTTCTGGAGGATAGGCGAAACACCATATATTTT.

The gene calls are TRBV5-6 and TRBJ1-2; TRBD1 is a possible D gene (6 bases). CDR1 is SGHDT, CDR2 YYEEEE, per germline. There are 15 residues in the CDR3. Trimming removed 4 bases at V and 1 base at J, with 14 bases between. The CDR3 region has the DNA TGTGCCAGCAGCCCTAGGGGGGGCCTTAACTATGGCTACACCTTC. Its translation is CASSPRGGLNYGYTF.

CDR3 loop: CATSRATSGSYEQYF. CDR3 bases: TGTGCCACCAGCAGAGCGACTAGCGGGAGCTACGAGCAGTACTTC. The gene calls are TRBV15 and TRBJ2-7; 12 bases align to TRBD2. The germline V gene encodes CDR1 LNHNV and CDR2 YYDKDF (reference sequence). This CDR3 has 15 residues. J was trimmed by 3 bases and V by 1 base; bases with no gene match: 1.

The CDR3 DNA reads as TGTGCCAGCAGCAGGGGGTCGGTGAACACTGAAGCTTTCTTT. Translated, it gives CASSRGSVNTEAFF. V and J are TRBV11-3 and TRBJ1-1; the D gene is possibly TRBD1 (6 bases). From germline, CDR1 is SGHNT and CDR2 YENEEA. V was cut by 5 bases and J by 0 bases, with 10 bases left in between. The length of the CDR3 is 14 residues.

A note on this clone: The sample has other DNA sequences that encode this CDR3 too. V is TRBV27 and J is TRBJ1-6, with 9 bases aligning to TRBD1. V trimming: 5 bases; J trimming: 5 bases; junction bases outside the gene matches: 1. The CDR3 extends over 14 amino acids. Germline CDR1 is MNHEY and CDR2 is SMNVEV (reference sequence). The CDR3 DNA reads as TGTGCCAGCAGTGACAGGGGGAATAATTCACCCCTCCACTTT. Translated: CASSDRGNNSPLHF.

This rearrangement joins TRBV7-8 to TRBJ1-2, with 7 bases matching TRBD1. In germline, CDR1 is SGHVS, CDR2 FQNEAQ. CDR3 size: 15 residues. The V segment lost 4 bases and the J segment 4 bases; nucleotides outside the gene matches: 9. CDR3 sequence reads: CASSSSEQGIYGYTF. The CDR3 DNA reads TGTGCCAGCAGCTCCTCGGAACAGGGGATCTATGGCTACACCTTC.

The J gene is TRBJ1-4, the V gene TRBV4-2; 9 bases agree with TRBD1. Trimming removed 4 bases from V and 2 bases from J; junction bases left unmatched: 8. From germline, CDR1 is LGHNA and CDR2 YNFKEQ. The CDR3 extends over 17 amino acids. CDR3 nucleotide sequence: TGTGCCAGCAGCCGCCGGACAGGGGATCGGACTAATGAAAAACTGTTTTTT. Amino acid sequence: CASSRRTGDRTNEKLFF.

Only a few counts were recorded for this clone. The rearrangement uses TRBV6-2 or TRBV6-3 and TRBJ1-5; the D is unclear. CDR3 length equals 16 residues. CDR1 and CDR2 from the germline V gene are MNHEY and SVGEGT. V shed 0 bases and J shed 3 bases, with 12 bases lying between them. The CDR3 nucleotides read TGTGCCAGCAGTTACTCGCGGGGTTTCGACAATCAGCCCCAGCATTTT. Amino acids: CASSYSRGFDNQPQHF.

The rearrangement joins TRBV6-5 to TRBJ2-7; 7 bases match TRBD2. With 11 bases clipped from V and 0 bases from J, the junction kept 7 bases outside the gene matches. The CDR3 has 13 residues. Germline CDR1 is MNHEY and CDR2 is SVGAGI. The chain's CDR3 is CASTRGSSYEQYF. The CDR3 region has the DNA TGTGCCTCCACGCGGGGGAGCTCCTACGAGCAGTACTTC.

This chain joins TRBV6-5 and TRBJ1-4, with D maybe TRBD1 (6 bases). Germline-derived CDR1 and CDR2 are MNHEY and SVGAGI. V was pared by 9 bases and J by 6 bases, with 20 bases between. This CDR3 comprises 15 residues. CDR3 loop: CASRGSGAIDEKLFF. The CDR3 DNA reads TGTGCCAGTAGGGGCTCAGGGGCCATTGATGAAAAACTGTTTTTT.

With regard to this clone: One end of the junction does not line up with germline, which may come from a read error. The chain is built from TRBV9 and TRBJ2-6, with D tentatively TRBD1 (5 bases). The germline V gene has CDR1 SGDLS and CDR2 YYNGEE. There are 20 residues in the CDR3. The CDR3 sequence: CASTGTADLGLGSGANVLTF. Here the CDR3 DNA reads TGTGCCAGCACCGGAACCGCGGATTTGGGGTTGGGCTCTGGGGCCAACGTGCTGACTTTC.

This chain uses TRBV19 with TRBJ1-2; no clear D gene. V was pared by 7 bases and J by 5 bases, with 11 bases between. Germline lookup yields CDR1 LNHDA and CDR2 SQIVND (reference sequence). The CDR3 has 12 residues. CDR3 residues: CASTLGMYGYTF. DNA for the CDR3: TGTGCCAGTACCCTCGGGATGTATGGCTACACCTTC.

The rearrangement links TRBV3-1 (or the pseudogene TRBV3-2) to TRBJ2-7, with 10 bases that match TRBD2. Germline CDR1 LGHDT, CDR2 YNNKEL (reference sequence). Trimming removed 4 bases from V and 5 bases from J; junction bases left unmatched: 14. The CDR3 is 17 amino acids. The CDR3 sequence is CASSPKSLLAGYDEQYF. Written as DNA, the CDR3 is TGTGCCAGCAGCCCCAAAAGCCTACTAGCGGGGTACGACGAGCAGTACTTC.

This chain joins TRBV4-3 and TRBJ2-7; 9 nucleotides agree with TRBD2. Germline V lookup: CDR1 LGHNA, CDR2 YSLEER. This CDR3 comprises 14 residues. V gave up 1 base and J gave up 3 bases; unmatched junction bases: 1. CDR3 loop: CASSQGRGGYEQYF. CDR3 bases: TGCGCCAGCAGCCAAGGGCGGGGGGGCTACGAGCAGTACTTC.

The rearrangement joins TRBV20-1 to TRBJ2-5; D is undetermined. The germline V gene encodes CDR1 DFQATT and CDR2 SNEGSKA (reference sequence). This CDR3 has 11 amino acids. Between the trimmed V and J ends, which lost 6 bases and 4 bases, there was a span of 9 bases. DNA of the CDR3: TGCAGTGCGGGCAATGTAGAGACCCAGTACTTC. This translates into CSAGNVETQYF.

This clone was counted ten times or more. The chain couples TRBV6-2 or TRBV6-3 to TRBJ1-5, with unresolved D. V lost 0 bases and J lost 6, with 12 bases in between. Germline CDR1 MNHEY, CDR2 SVGEGT. The CDR3 consists of 15 residues. CDR3 in amino acids: CASSYSPTGAQPQHF. As DNA, the CDR3 is TGTGCCAGCAGTTACTCTCCGACGGGAGCTCAGCCCCAGCATTTT.